These T cell receptor beta chains were read from a single sample in a study of human T cells and chemical hapten exposure. TCRdb independently ran MiXCR on the RACE reads; one entry per CDR3 protein. Among under 300,000 distinct CDR3 sequences, just under 8% were seen once, and the ten largest hold around 1.2%. The material was whole blood, obtained in connection with sensitization to the hapten diphenylcyclopropenone (DPC). The receptors derive from a man in his late teens or twenties with alopecia areata. Some clones in this sample may be carry-over from other donors' samples. Each CDR3 is given with its conserved first and last residue. Fields, in order: D gene, J gene, V gene, clone size, CDR3 DNA, CDR3 protein. A D gene is named only where the DNA matches it firmly. Not all rows give a size; the values are once, few, many and, for expanded clones, a class.

d_gene: TRBD1
j_gene: TRBJ1-6
v_gene: TRBV7-6
abundance: NA
CDR3nt: TGTGCCAGCAGCCTACGGACAGGGCGAGCATCACCCCTCCACTTT
CDR3aa: CASSLRTGRASPLHF

d_gene: NA
j_gene: TRBJ2-1
v_gene: TRBV28
abundance: few
CDR3nt: TGTGCCAGCAGTGGGGGCCGGGGAGAGGGTCACCCAAATGAGCAGTTCTTC
CDR3aa: CASSGGRGEGHPNEQFF

d_gene: NA
j_gene: TRBJ1-5
v_gene: TRBV6-5
abundance: few
CDR3nt: TGTGCCAGCAGTTACTCGACCTCACTTGGACAGCCCCAGCATTTT
CDR3aa: CASSYSTSLGQPQHF

d_gene: TRBD1
j_gene: TRBJ2-5
v_gene: TRBV4-2
abundance: few
CDR3nt: TGTGCCAGCAGCCATGAACAGGGGGAAGAGACCCAGTACTTC
CDR3aa: CASSHEQGEETQYF

d_gene: NA
j_gene: TRBJ1-2
v_gene: TRBV18
abundance: many
CDR3nt: TGTGCCAGCTCACGACAGGAGAGCTATGGCTACACCTTC
CDR3aa: CASSRQESYGYTF

d_gene: TRBD2
j_gene: TRBJ2-7
v_gene: TRBV5-1
abundance: few
CDR3nt: TGCGCCAGCAGCGCCGGGACTAGCTCCTACGAGCAGTACTTC
CDR3aa: CASSAGTSSYEQYF

d_gene: NA
j_gene: TRBJ1-5
v_gene: TRBV7-2
abundance: many
CDR3nt: TGTGCCAGCAGCTTAGCGCCGGTTTATAGCAATCAGCCCCAGCATTTT
CDR3aa: CASSLAPVYSNQPQHF

d_gene: NA
j_gene: TRBJ2-6
v_gene: TRBV5-1
abundance: few
CDR3nt: TGCGCCACCAGAGAGGGGCCTGGGGCCAACGTCCTGACTTTC
CDR3aa: CATREGPGANVLTF

d_gene: TRBD1
j_gene: TRBJ2-2
v_gene: TRBV3-1
abundance: NA
CDR3nt: TGTGCCAGCAGCCATTATCCCGGACAGGGGCGGTACACCGGGGAGCTGTTTTTT
CDR3aa: CASSHYPGQGRYTGELFF

d_gene: NA
j_gene: TRBJ2-1
v_gene: TRBV29-1
abundance: few
CDR3nt: TGCAGCGTTGAAGATTGGGCAGTCAATGAGCAGTTCTTC
CDR3aa: CSVEDWAVNEQFF

d_gene: NA
j_gene: TRBJ1-1
v_gene: TRBV12-3/TRBV12-4
abundance: few
CDR3nt: TGTGCCAGCAGTCCAAGCAGGGAGCAAGAAGCTTTCTTT
CDR3aa: CASSPSREQEAFF

d_gene: NA
j_gene: TRBJ1-3
v_gene: TRBV7-2
abundance: NA
CDR3nt: TGTGCCAGCAGCTCGGGACGGACTCGAAACACCATATATTTT
CDR3aa: CASSSGRTRNTIYF

d_gene: TRBD2
j_gene: TRBJ2-1
v_gene: TRBV20-1
abundance: NA
CDR3nt: TGCAGTGCTAGGCGGGGGGGCCAGAATGAGCAGTTCTTC
CDR3aa: CSARRGGQNEQFF

d_gene: NA
j_gene: TRBJ1-1
v_gene: TRBV7-9
abundance: few
CDR3nt: TGTGCCAGCAGCTTTGTAACTCCGGCAGCTTTCTTT
CDR3aa: CASSFVTPAAFF

d_gene: NA
j_gene: TRBJ2-1
v_gene: TRBV11-1
abundance: few
CDR3nt: TGTGCCAGCAGCCCTCCGGTCATCTCCTCCTACAATGAGCAGTTCTTC
CDR3aa: CASSPPVISSYNEQFF

d_gene: TRBD1
j_gene: TRBJ1-2
v_gene: TRBV6-2/TRBV6-3
abundance: NA
CDR3nt: TGTGCCAGCAGGAACCCGGGACAGGGGAATGGCTACACCTTC
CDR3aa: CASRNPGQGNGYTF

d_gene: TRBD1
j_gene: TRBJ1-4
v_gene: TRBV12-3/TRBV12-4
abundance: many
CDR3nt: TGTGCCAGCAGCCGATTGCGGGACAGGGGGCGCGGGGAAAAACTGTTTTTT
CDR3aa: CASSRLRDRGRGEKLFF

d_gene: NA
j_gene: TRBJ1-4
v_gene: TRBV12-5
abundance: few
CDR3nt: TGTGCTAGTGACGCGGGCGGAGCTAATGAAAAACTGTTTTTT
CDR3aa: CASDAGGANEKLFF

d_gene: TRBD1
j_gene: TRBJ2-2
v_gene: TRBV12-3/TRBV12-4
abundance: NA
CDR3nt: TGTGCCAGCAGTTCAGGGGGACAGTACACCGGGGAGCTGTTTTTT
CDR3aa: CASSSGGQYTGELFF

d_gene: NA
j_gene: TRBJ2-5
v_gene: TRBV29-1
abundance: NA
CDR3nt: TGCAGCGGTCAGGAAGAGACCCAGTACTTC
CDR3aa: CSGQEETQYF

d_gene: NA
j_gene: TRBJ1-1
v_gene: TRBV6-6
abundance: NA
CDR3nt: TGTGCCAGCAGTTACTCGGAGGGTTCCTCTGAAGCTTTCTTT
CDR3aa: CASSYSEGSSEAFF

d_gene: NA
j_gene: TRBJ2-7
v_gene: TRBV2
abundance: NA
CDR3nt: TGTGCCAGCAGTGAACGAAGGGGGACCTTATACGAGCAGTACTTC
CDR3aa: CASSERRGTLYEQYF

d_gene: NA
j_gene: TRBJ2-5
v_gene: TRBV10-3
abundance: NA
CDR3nt: TGTGCCATCAGTGAACCCAGACAAGAGACCCAGTACTTC
CDR3aa: CAISEPRQETQYF

d_gene: NA
j_gene: TRBJ1-2
v_gene: TRBV12-3/TRBV12-4
abundance: NA
CDR3nt: TGTGCCAGCAGTCCGGCCGGACAGAGCTATGGCTACACCTTC
CDR3aa: CASSPAGQSYGYTF

d_gene: NA
j_gene: TRBJ2-2
v_gene: TRBV3-1
abundance: once
CDR3nt: TGTGCCAGCGGACGGGAGAACACCGGGGAGCTGTTTTTT
CDR3aa: CASGRENTGELFF

d_gene: NA
j_gene: TRBJ2-4
v_gene: TRBV6-2/TRBV6-3
abundance: few
CDR3nt: TGTGCCAGCAGTAATACAGGGCTAGCCAAAAACATTCAGTACTTC
CDR3aa: CASSNTGLAKNIQYF

d_gene: NA
j_gene: TRBJ1-2
v_gene: TRBV2
abundance: few
CDR3nt: TGTGCCAGCAGTGAAACCCAAAGGGGATCGTTCTATGGCTACACCTTC
CDR3aa: CASSETQRGSFYGYTF

d_gene: NA
j_gene: TRBJ2-2
v_gene: TRBV11-2
abundance: few
CDR3nt: TGTGCCAGCAGCTTATACGACCTCATCTTCACCGGGGAGCTGTTTTTT
CDR3aa: CASSLYDLIFTGELFF

d_gene: TRBD2
j_gene: TRBJ2-1
v_gene: TRBV29-1
abundance: NA
CDR3nt: TGCAGCGTTGGGGGAGGGTCCTACAATGAGCAGTTCTTC
CDR3aa: CSVGGGSYNEQFF

d_gene: TRBD1
j_gene: TRBJ1-5
v_gene: TRBV12-3/TRBV12-4
abundance: many
CDR3nt: TGTGCCAGCAGTTTCGACAGGGCGAGCAATCAGCCCCAGCATTTT
CDR3aa: CASSFDRASNQPQHF

d_gene: TRBD1
j_gene: TRBJ2-7
v_gene: TRBV24-1
abundance: NA
CDR3nt: TGTGCCACCAGTGACTCCGGGACAGGGCGATACGAGCAGTACTTC
CDR3aa: CATSDSGTGRYEQYF

d_gene: TRBD1
j_gene: TRBJ1-5
v_gene: TRBV20-1
abundance: many
CDR3nt: TGCAGTGCTAGTCCACTGGGACAGTATCAGCCCCAGCATTTT
CDR3aa: CSASPLGQYQPQHF

d_gene: NA
j_gene: TRBJ2-3
v_gene: TRBV11-2
abundance: many
CDR3nt: TGTGCCAGCAGCTTAAATCCCGACACAGATACGCAGTATTTT
CDR3aa: CASSLNPDTDTQYF

d_gene: NA
j_gene: TRBJ2-3
v_gene: TRBV6-6
abundance: NA
CDR3nt: TGTGCCAGCAGTTACTCGAATCGGCTAGATACGCAGTATTTT
CDR3aa: CASSYSNRLDTQYF

d_gene: NA
j_gene: TRBJ1-2
v_gene: TRBV7-2
abundance: NA
CDR3nt: TGTGCCAGCACCGTATCCAGGGACGGCTACACCTTC
CDR3aa: CASTVSRDGYTF

d_gene: NA
j_gene: TRBJ1-2
v_gene: TRBV6-2/TRBV6-3
abundance: few
CDR3nt: TGTGCCAGCAGACGAGAACAGGGCCACTATGGCTACACCTTC
CDR3aa: CASRREQGHYGYTF

d_gene: NA
j_gene: TRBJ1-2
v_gene: TRBV4-3
abundance: NA
CDR3nt: TGCGCCAGCAGCCAAGATAATGCGGGCAGCTATGGCTACACCTTC
CDR3aa: CASSQDNAGSYGYTF

d_gene: TRBD1
j_gene: TRBJ2-1
v_gene: TRBV7-2
abundance: NA
CDR3nt: TGTGCCAGCAGCAGGACCGGGACAGGAATCTATGAGCAGTTCTTC
CDR3aa: CASSRTGTGIYEQFF

d_gene: NA
j_gene: TRBJ1-1
v_gene: TRBV4-1
abundance: many
CDR3nt: TGCGCCAGCAGCCAAGGGAGTGGGAGGCACACTGAAGCTTTCTTT
CDR3aa: CASSQGSGRHTEAFF

d_gene: NA
j_gene: TRBJ1-1
v_gene: TRBV20-1
abundance: NA
CDR3nt: TGCAGTGCCAGTAGGGCAGCCGAAGCTTTCTTT
CDR3aa: CSASRAAEAFF

d_gene: NA
j_gene: TRBJ2-3
v_gene: TRBV10-2
abundance: NA
CDR3nt: TGCGCCAGCAGTGCCCCGGAGAAAACTAGCACAGATACGCAGTATTTT
CDR3aa: CASSAPEKTSTDTQYF